The rows below give T cell receptor beta chains drawn from one sample of a study of T cell responses to AZD1222 COVID-19 vaccine. TCRdb's copy holds only in-frame clones and misses some; the assay was immunoSEQ multiplex PCR. Here the sample spans about 130,000 clones, 75% to 90% being singletons. This specimen was peripheral blood, taken on day 0 of AZD1222 vaccination. These receptors originate from an adult in good health. The CDR3 runs from the conserved cysteine through the conserved F or W. D genes are given only for firm matches. A row's size may be missing; if present it is once, few, many or a size class.

CDR3aa | CDR3nt | d_gene | j_gene | abundance | v_gene
CASSPRDRGIKKLFF | TGTGCCAGCAGCCCCCGGGACAGGGGGATCAAAAAACTGTTTTTT | TRBD1 | TRBJ1-4 | . | TRBV11-2
CARSQDRGGLAGELFF | TGTGCCCGCAGCCAAGACAGGGGGGGGTTGGCCGGGGAGCTGTTTTTT | TRBD1 | TRBJ2-2 | few | TRBV4-2
CASSYSPTGLTEAFF | TGTGCCAGCAGTTACTCCCCTACTGGCCTCACTGAAGCTTTCTTT | . | TRBJ1-1 | . | TRBV6-5
CATSDPGDTQYF | TGTGCCACCAGTGATCCCGGAGATACGCAGTATTTT | . | TRBJ2-3 | . | TRBV24-1
CASSQDSTEAFF | TGTGCCAGCAGCCAAGACAGCACTGAAGCTTTCTTT | . | TRBJ1-1 | . | TRBV4-2
CASSQVRNEKLFF | TGCGCCAGCAGCCAAGTTCGGAATGAAAAACTGTTTTTT | . | TRBJ1-4 | . | TRBV4-1
CASSVGAGAYNEQFF | TGTGCCAGCAGCGTGGGGGCGGGGGCTTACAATGAGCAGTTCTTC | . | TRBJ2-1 | . | TRBV9
CASSALWTGNLDYGYTF | TGTGCCAGCAGCGCTCTTTGGACAGGGAATCTGGACTATGGCTACACCTTC | TRBD1 | TRBJ1-2 | few | TRBV3-1/TRBV3-2
CASGFESFYGYTF | TGTGCTAGTGGTTTTGAGTCATTCTATGGCTACACCTTC | . | TRBJ1-2 | . | TRBV12-5
CASSERGGSTEAFF | TGTGCCAGCAGTGAGCGAGGCGGAAGCACTGAAGCTTTCTTT | . | TRBJ1-1 | . | TRBV2
CASSPRTDYGYTF | TGTGCCAGCAGCCCACGGACGGACTATGGCTACACCTTC | . | TRBJ1-2 | . | TRBV9
CASNQGGNTIYF | TGTGCCAGCAACCAGGGAGGAAACACCATATATTTT | . | TRBJ1-3 | . | TRBV4-2
CASSVTRREDTQYF | TGTGCCAGCAGTGTCACCCGCCGTGAGGATACGCAGTATTTT | . | TRBJ2-3 | . | TRBV2
CASSQDRSSYNEQFF | TGCGCCAGCAGCCAAGACCGCAGCTCCTACAATGAGCAGTTCTTC | . | TRBJ2-1 | . | TRBV4-1
CASRPRLPYNEQFF | TGTGCCAGCAGACCTCGGTTACCCTACAATGAGCAGTTCTTC | . | TRBJ2-1 | . | TRBV2
CASSVKMENRGYTF | TGTGCCAGCAGCGTAAAGATGGAAAATCGGGGCTACACCTTC | . | TRBJ1-2 | . | TRBV9
CASSLAGGLITEAFF | TGCGCCAGCAGCTTGGCAGGGGGTTTAATCACTGAAGCTTTCTTT | TRBD1 | TRBJ1-1 | . | TRBV5-1
CASSYGQGAVRAFF | TGTGCCAGCAGTTACGGGCAGGGGGCGGTGAGGGCTTTCTTT | TRBD1 | TRBJ1-1 | . | TRBV6-5
CASSMSREAKNIQYF | TGTGCCAGTAGTATGAGCAGGGAAGCCAAAAACATTCAGTACTTC | . | TRBJ2-4 | . | TRBV19
CASSRLAGGQGTQYF | TGCGCCAGCAGCAGACTAGCGGGGGGGCAGGGGACCCAGTACTTC | TRBD2 | TRBJ2-5 | . | TRBV4-3
CATSDLLVLAGIYNEQFF | TGTGCCACCAGTGATTTGCTGGTACTAGCGGGAATCTACAATGAGCAGTTCTTC | TRBD2 | TRBJ2-1 | . | TRBV24-1
CASSAELATSSYNEQFF | TGTGCCAGCAGTGCCGAACTAGCTACTAGCTCCTACAATGAGCAGTTCTTC | . | TRBJ2-1 | . | TRBV28
CASIEGGQVRSNQPQHF | TGTGCCAGCATCGAGGGGGGGCAGGTTCGCAGCAATCAGCCCCAGCATTTT | . | TRBJ1-5 | . | TRBV28
CASSPPGQGVVGYGYTF | TGTGCCAGCTCACCACCGGGACAGGGGGTTGTCGGCTATGGCTACACCTTC | TRBD1 | TRBJ1-2 | . | TRBV18
CASSLAYPSYEQYF | TGTGCCAGTAGTTTAGCTTACCCCTCCTACGAGCAGTACTTC | . | TRBJ2-7 | . | TRBV19
CASTLGSGANVLTF | TGTGCCAGCACCTTGGGCTCTGGGGCCAACGTCCTGACTTTC | . | TRBJ2-6 | . | TRBV5-5
CASSHLFTSGAQYF | TGTGCCAGCAGCCATTTGTTTACCTCGGGGGCCCAGTACTTC | . | TRBJ2-5 | . | TRBV7-2
CASSSTGGESEKLFF | TGTGCCAGCAGTTCCACAGGGGGGGAGAGTGAAAAACTGTTTTTT | TRBD1 | TRBJ1-4 | once | TRBV27
CASSWGPGGVEQYF | TGTGCCAGCAGTTGGGGCCCCGGGGGAGTCGAGCAGTACTTC | . | TRBJ2-7 | . | TRBV28
CASSSTEYNEQFF | TGTGCCAGCAGTTCCACAGAATACAATGAGCAGTTCTTC | . | TRBJ2-1 | once | TRBV6-2/TRBV6-3
CASEGVTEAFF | TGTGCCTCCGAGGGGGTTACTGAAGCTTTCTTT | . | TRBJ1-1 | . | TRBV28
CSVEAVRAYGYTF | TGCAGCGTTGAAGCAGTAAGGGCCTATGGCTACACCTTC | . | TRBJ1-2 | . | TRBV29-1
CASSQYYRGNTIYF | TGTGCCAGCAGTCAATACTACAGGGGAAACACCATATATTTT | . | TRBJ1-3 | . | TRBV27
CASSLQWTEAFF | TGTGCCAGCAGTTTGCAATGGACTGAAGCTTTCTTT | . | TRBJ1-1 | . | TRBV12-3/TRBV12-4
CASSPDRNNQPQHF | TGTGCCAGCAGTCCCGACAGGAACAATCAGCCCCAGCATTTT | . | TRBJ1-5 | . | TRBV6-5
CALGGGTDNSPLHF | TGCGCCCTGGGGGGGGGAACCGATAATTCACCCCTCCACTTT | . | TRBJ1-6 | . | TRBV5-1
CASRTGTEYGYTF | TGTGCCAGCAGAACCGGGACGGAATATGGCTACACCTTC | . | TRBJ1-2 | . | TRBV9
CASSLNRGAGANEKLFF | TGTGCCAGCAGTTTAAATAGAGGGGCTGGGGCGAATGAAAAACTGTTTTTT | . | TRBJ1-4 | . | TRBV28
CASRYPPVDGYTF | TGTGCCAGCAGGTATCCCCCGGTGGATGGCTACACCTTC | . | TRBJ1-2 | . | TRBV28
CASSIAESSYNEQFF | TGTGCCAGTAGTATCGCGGAGAGCTCCTACAATGAGCAGTTCTTC | . | TRBJ2-1 | . | TRBV19
CSALGETQYF | TGCAGTGCTCTGGGGGAGACCCAGTACTTC | . | TRBJ2-5 | . | TRBV20-1
CASSQDRGELGTDTQYF | TGTGCCAGCAGCCAAGATAGGGGGGAGTTGGGCACAGATACGCAGTATTTT | . | TRBJ2-3 | . | TRBV3-1/TRBV3-2
CASIKKPGQEGSGELFF | TGTGCCAGCATCAAGAAACCGGGACAGGAGGGGTCCGGGGAGCTGTTTTTT | TRBD1 | TRBJ2-2 | . | TRBV5-4
CASSPALFDRTFSGNTIYF | TGCGCCAGCAGCCCTGCTCTTTTCGACAGGACTTTCTCTGGAAACACCATATATTTT | . | TRBJ1-3 | . | TRBV5-1
CAWSRLAGGAWSYEQYF | TGTGCCTGGAGTAGACTAGCGGGAGGAGCCTGGTCCTACGAGCAGTACTTC | TRBD2 | TRBJ2-7 | . | TRBV30
CASSLGRSLQETQYF | TGTGCCAGCAGCTTAGGCAGGAGCCTACAAGAGACCCAGTACTTC | . | TRBJ2-5 | . | TRBV13
CASIPRGLGNQPQHF | TGTGCCAGCATTCCCAGGGGGCTTGGCAATCAGCCCCAGCATTTT | TRBD1 | TRBJ1-5 | once | TRBV28
CASSEQGTGNTIYF | TGTGCCAGCAGTGAACAGGGCACTGGAAACACCATATATTTT | . | TRBJ1-3 | . | TRBV2
CASSRAASADTQYF | TGTGCCAGCAGTCGCGCAGCCAGCGCAGATACGCAGTATTTT | . | TRBJ2-3 | . | TRBV3-1/TRBV3-2
CASSEGGQGYGYTF | TGTGCCAGCAGTGAAGGGGGACAGGGCTATGGCTACACCTTC | TRBD1 | TRBJ1-2 | . | TRBV6-1
CASSLPPGTGPHTDTQYF | TGCGCCAGCAGCTTGCCCCCAGGGACAGGGCCCCACACAGATACGCAGTATTTT | TRBD1 | TRBJ2-3 | . | TRBV5-1
CASGPSSTGELFF | TGTGCTAGTGGCCCCTCTTCCACCGGGGAGCTGTTTTTT | . | TRBJ2-2 | . | TRBV12-5
CASSYRGGNQPQHF | TGTGCCAGCAGTTACCGGGGCGGCAATCAGCCCCAGCATTTT | . | TRBJ1-5 | . | TRBV6-5
CASSPTATNTGELFF | TGTGCCAGCTCGCCGACAGCAACCAACACCGGGGAGCTGTTTTTT | . | TRBJ2-2 | . | TRBV11-3
CATSDRTAETQYF | TGTGCCACCAGTGACCGGACCGCAGAGACCCAGTACTTC | . | TRBJ2-5 | . | TRBV24-1
CASSLAGGASNTGELFF | TGCGCCAGCAGCTTGGCCGGGGGGGCGTCGAACACCGGGGAGCTGTTTTTT | TRBD2 | TRBJ2-2 | once | TRBV5-1
CSVEIGSTPEQYF | TGCAGCGTTGAAATCGGCTCTACGCCTGAGCAGTACTTC | . | TRBJ2-7 | . | TRBV29-1
CASSLTGASNQPQHF | TGCGCCAGCAGCTTGACAGGGGCGAGCAATCAGCCCCAGCATTTT | TRBD1 | TRBJ1-5 | . | TRBV5-1